A single sample is the source of the 26 T cell receptor beta chains below, sequenced in a study of T cells in women clearing cervical HPV infection. The protocol was immunoSEQ multiplex PCR, while the TCRdb copy is restricted to in-frame clones and leaves out a portion. This sample's clone table lists under 40,000 clones. The source material was blood buffy coat. The receptors come from a woman between 18 and 70 years old with a cervical HPV16 infection that either progressed to CIN3+ or cleared (not recorded which).

Notes on this clone: The read finishes 3 residues shy of the CDR3 end, and the germline J gene is used to complete it. J is TRBJ1-2 and V is TRBV12-3 or TRBV12-4; TRBD1 might be the D (5 bases). Trimming took off 5 bases at V and 1 base at J, with 8 bases between the two ends. The CDR3 is 13 residues long. Here the CDR3 reads CASSPDSNYGYTF. The CDR3 bases that were read are TGTGCCAGCAGTCCAGACAGTAACTATGGC.

About this clone itself: Coverage ceases 3 residues before the CDR3 finishes, and the germline J gene fills in the end. The gene calls are TRBV7-2 and TRBJ1-5; 10 nucleotides match TRBD1. This CDR3 is 14 amino acids long. CDR1 is SGHTA, CDR2 FQGNSA, per germline. Unmatched junction bases numbered 3, after V lost 3 bases and J lost 7 bases. The CDR3 loop reads CASSLGTGEQPQHF. CDR3 DNA (partial): TGTGCCAGCAGCTTGGGGACAGGGGAGCAGCCC. Full variable domain (outside the CDR3, taken from reference TRBV7-2 and TRBJ1-5): GAGVSQSPSNKVTEKGKDVELRCDPISGHTALYWYRQSLGQGLEFLIYFQGNSAPDKSGLPSDRFSAERTGGSVSTLTIQRTQQEDSAVYLCASSLGTGEQPQHFGDGTRLSIL.

As regards this clone: Read sequence stops 3 residues before the CDR3 end, and the germline J gene provides the missing end. The V call is TRBV20-1, the J call TRBJ2-7; a possible D gene is TRBD2 (6 bases). The germline CDR1 and CDR2 sequences are DFQATT and SNEGSKA (reference sequence). Trimming removed 5 bases at V and 4 bases at J, with 15 bases between. The CDR3 extends over 13 amino acids. The part of the CDR3 DNA that was read is TGCAGTGCTTTGGGCGGGAACTTTTACGAG. Its translation: CSALGGNFYE. The CDR3 in its entirety is CSALGGNFYEQYF.

With respect to this clone: The CDR3 extends 3 residues past the end of the read, so its final part is completed from the germline J gene. The rearrangement links TRBV30 to TRBJ1-2, with D perhaps TRBD1 (5 bases). V lost 4 bases to trimming and J lost 4 bases, with 16 bases between them. In germline, CDR1 is GTSNPN, CDR2 SVGIG (reference sequence). The CDR3 runs 14 residues. Here the CDR3 reads CAWTAPGAAYGYTF. The part of the CDR3 DNA that was read is TGTGCCTGGACCGCACCTGGGGCAGCCTATGGC.

CDR3 residues: CASGQGKNTEAFF. The covered CDR3 bases are TGTGCCAGCGGCCAGGGTAAGAACACTGAA. V usage is TRBV19 and J usage is TRBJ1-1; weak D call: TRBD1 (5 bases). Read data end 3 residues before the CDR3 end; the end is taken from the germline J gene. Germline values: CDR1 LNHDA, CDR2 SQIVND (reference sequence). V shed 9 bases and J shed 1 base, with 12 bases lying between them. There are 13 residues in the CDR3.

As concerns this clone: The read terminates 3 residues before the CDR3 end, so the remaining end is supplied by the germline J gene. This sequence joins TRBV19 and TRBJ1-2; TRBD1 matches 9 bases. CDR1 is LNHDA and CDR2 is SQIVND in the germline V gene (reference sequence). The CDR3 has 14 amino acids. The DNA read from the CDR3 is TGTGCCAGTAGTCCGGACAGGGGCTCCTACGAC. Amino acids: CASSPDRGSYD. The complete CDR3 reads CASSPDRGSYDYTF.

Notes on this clone: Sequencing ends 3 residues short of the CDR3 end; the germline J gene provides the rest. The chain couples TRBV5-1 to TRBJ2-7, with TRBD1 identical over 7 bases. Trimming took 4 bases from V and 2 from J; bases not matched to a gene: 6. The CDR3 loop spans 14 amino acids. From germline, CDR1 is SGHRS and CDR2 YFSETQ. CDR3 region: CASSIRQGTYEQYF. The covered CDR3 bases are TGCGCCAGCAGCATAAGACAGGGAACCTACGAG.

About this clone: The CDR3 end falls 3 residues outside the read, so it is completed with the germline J gene. J is TRBJ2-2 and V is TRBV19, with 9 bases aligning to TRBD2. This CDR3 is built from 16 residues. J gave up 7 bases and V 5 bases, and 11 bases lay outside the gene matches. Looked up from germline, CDR1 is LNHDA and CDR2 is SQIVND (reference sequence). The CDR3 spells CASSGVAGVSNGELFF. The CDR3 bases that were read are TGTGCCAGTAGTGGAGTAGCGGGGGTATCGAACGGGGAG.

Worth noting for this clone: The read halts 3 residues ahead of the CDR3 end, with the missing end drawn from the germline J gene. The rearrangement links TRBV20-1 to TRBJ1-3; unclear D gene. Trimming stripped 5 bases from V and 0 bases from J, with 11 bases between. This CDR3 contains 14 residues. Looked up from germline, CDR1 is DFQATT and CDR2 is SNEGSKA (reference sequence). The DNA read from the CDR3 is TGCAGTGCTCGTAGAGAGCCCTCTGGAAACACC. It codes for CSARREPSGNT. The full-length CDR3 reads as CSARREPSGNTIYF.

A note on this clone: The read terminates 3 residues before the CDR3 end, so the remaining end is supplied by the germline J gene. The chain joins TRBV5-1 to TRBJ1-2, with a weak D call TRBD1 (6 bases). This CDR3 is built from 15 residues. Trimming pared 4 bases from V and 5 bases from J, leaving 18 bases between. Germline V gene sequence: CDR1 SGHRS, CDR2 YFSETQ. CDR3 in amino acids: CASSQSSGAPYGYTF. The DNA read from the CDR3 is TGCGCCAGCAGCCAGTCGTCAGGGGCACCTTATGGC.

In regard to this clone: The sequenced fragment ends 3 residues before the CDR3 boundary, so the rest is inferred from the germline J gene. V and J are TRBV7-2 and TRBJ2-3; D not certain. The CDR3 contains 11 residues. The germline CDR1 and CDR2 sequences are SGHTA and FQGNSA. CDR3 bases read: TGTGCCAGCAGCGAAATAGAGACG. Its protein is CASSEIET. The complete CDR3 sequence is CASSEIETQYF.

This clone is called medium-sized based on its frequency. The sequence runs out 3 residues before the end of the CDR3; the remainder is reconstructed from the germline J gene. The chain couples TRBV5-1 to TRBJ2-2; D is uncertain. V lost 4 bases and J lost 1, with 14 bases in between. The CDR3 covers 16 residues. The germline CDR1 and CDR2 sequences are SGHRS and YFSETQ. The DNA read from the CDR3 is TGCGCCAGCAGCGTCCGAGTTGTGCGGAACACCGGGGAG. Amino acids: CASSVRVVRNTGE. The whole CDR3 protein is CASSVRVVRNTGELFF.

With respect to this clone: The sequenced fragment ends 3 residues before the CDR3 boundary, so the rest is inferred from the germline J gene. The chain carries TRBV19 and TRBJ1-2, with 10 positions matching TRBD1. The germline gives CDR1 LNHDA, CDR2 SQIVND (reference sequence). The CDR3 is made up of 16 amino acids. The DNA read from the CDR3 is TGTGCCAGTAGTATCCCCCGGGGACAGGGGTCGGACGAC. This sequence encodes CASSIPRGQGSDD. The entire CDR3 is CASSIPRGQGSDDYTF.

As for this clone: Sequencing ends 3 residues short of the CDR3 end; the germline J gene provides the rest. V gene TRBV5-1 combines with J gene TRBJ1-1, with D perhaps matching TRBD1 (6 bases). The CDR3 has 13 residues. Germline V gene lookup returns CDR1 SGHRS and CDR2 YFSETQ. CDR3 bases read: TGCGCCAGCAGCTTAGATAGACAGGAAGAA. Translating gives CASSLDRQEE. The entire CDR3 is CASSLDRQEEAFF.

To note about this clone: The CDR3 end is not reached by the read, which stops 3 residues before it; the germline J gene fills it in. The chain carries TRBV7-8 and TRBJ2-3; TRBD1 might be the D (6 bases). The CDR3 loop spans 17 amino acids. The V end was cut by 2 bases, the J end by 0 bases, with 15 bases between. The germline gives CDR1 SGHVS, CDR2 FQNEAQ. The CDR3 loop is CASSLWGVGASTDTQYF. The DNA read from the CDR3 is TGTGCCAGCAGCTTATGGGGCGTGGGGGCTAGCACAGATACG. Based on the CDR3 plus reference TRBV7-8 and TRBJ2-3, the full variable domain is GAGVSQSPRYKVAKRGQDVALRCDPISGHVSLFWYQQALGQGPEFLTYFQNEAQLDKSGLPSDRFFAERPEGSVSTLKIQRTQQEDSAVYLCASSLWGVGASTDTQYFGPGTRLTVL.

Concerning this clone: The read halts 3 residues ahead of the CDR3 end, with the missing end drawn from the germline J gene. The chain uses TRBV19 and TRBJ2-6; 7 bases fit TRBD1. Germline loops: CDR1 LNHDA, CDR2 SQIVND (reference sequence). CDR3 length: 15 residues. The ends lost 3 bases at V and 2 bases at J; junction bases unmatched: 1. CDR3 in amino acids: CASSIRGTGANVLTF. CDR3 bases read: TGTGCCAGTAGTATCAGGGGGACTGGGGCCAACGTC.

About this clone: The read gets to within 3 residues of the CDR3 end, and the germline J gene fills in the rest. The rearrangement uses TRBV7-2 and TRBJ2-1; D not resolved. Trimming removed 5 bases at V and 7 bases at J, with 9 bases between. Germline CDR1 is SGHTA and CDR2 is FQGNSA. The CDR3 is 12 amino acids. The CDR3 region is CASSPLVNEQFF. CDR3 DNA, as far as it was read: TGTGCCAGCAGCCCCCTCGTGAATGAG.

Concerning this clone: Read coverage stops 3 residues before the CDR3 terminus; the germline J gene supplies the remainder. The chain joins TRBV11-2 to TRBJ1-1; 8 nucleotides align to TRBD1. V was pared by 2 bases and J by 4 bases, with 6 bases of the junction left unmatched. The CDR3 has 15 amino acids. Germline V gene data show CDR1 as SGHAT and CDR2 as FQNNGV. CDR3 bases read: TGTGCCAGCAGCTTAATGCAGGGGGCGGGCACTGAA. Translated: CASSLMQGAGTE. The full CDR3 reads CASSLMQGAGTEAFF.

To note about this clone: Coverage ceases 3 residues before the CDR3 finishes, and the germline J gene fills in the end. V and J are TRBV6-2 or TRBV6-3 and TRBJ2-7; D is perhaps TRBD1 (5 bases). The CDR3 is 15 residues long. CDR1 MNHEY and CDR2 SVGEGT come from the germline V gene. Trimming shortened V by 0 bases and J by 3 bases, and 12 bases separated the two germline ends. The CDR3 bases that were read are TGTGCCAGCAGTTACTCCGAGGACATGCACTACGAG. It yields the protein CASSYSEDMHYE. The complete CDR3 protein is CASSYSEDMHYEQYF.

Concerning this clone: From the germline J gene comes the end of the CDR3, since the read stops 3 residues before it. This chain joins TRBV19 and TRBJ1-5; TRBD1 matches 7 bases. Germline lookup yields CDR1 LNHDA and CDR2 SQIVND (reference sequence). The trim removed 5 bases at V and 2 bases at J, leaving 12 bases unmatched. The CDR3 has 17 residues. The part of the CDR3 DNA that was read is TGTGCCAGTAGTGGGCCAGGGGGAACGCTAGGCAATCAGCCC. Translated, it gives CASSGPGGTLGNQP. The CDR3 in full is CASSGPGGTLGNQPQHF.

Details on this clone: The read terminates 3 residues before the CDR3 end, so the remaining end is supplied by the germline J gene. This sequence joins TRBV7-6 and TRBJ2-7; tentatively, D is TRBD1 (6 bases). The CDR3 has 17 amino acids. Trimming pared 2 bases from V and 1 base from J, leaving 18 bases between. The germline CDR1 and CDR2 sequences are SGHVS and FNYEAQ. CDR3 DNA, as far as it was read: TGTGCCAGCAGCTTAATGTCAGGACAGACAATTTCCTACGAG. This codes for CASSLMSGQTISYE. The whole CDR3 protein reads CASSLMSGQTISYEQYF.

To note about this clone: The read ends 3 residues early relative to the CDR3; the germline J gene fills the gap. The V gene is TRBV20-1, the J gene TRBJ1-2; D is undetermined. V lost 3 bases and J 3 bases, leaving 8 bases between the germline ends. CDR1 and CDR2 (germline): DFQATT, SNEGSKA (reference sequence). The CDR3 runs 12 residues. Here the CDR3 reads CSASDRDYGYTF. The CDR3 DNA, read in part, is TGCAGTGCTAGCGATCGGGACTATGGC.

On this clone itself: Sequencing ends 3 residues short of the CDR3 end; the germline J gene provides the rest. The chain links TRBV19 to TRBJ1-4, with TRBD1 matching over 8 bases. The CDR3 is 15 amino acids. The J segment lost 6 bases and the V segment lost 7 bases, leaving 10 bases of the junction unmatched. Germline CDR1 reads LNHDA; CDR2 reads SQIVND (reference sequence). The CDR3 spells CASNMRGQAYEKLFF. CDR3 DNA (partial): TGTGCCAGTAATATGCGGGGACAGGCATATGAAAAA.

Details on this clone: The read terminates 3 residues ahead of where the CDR3 ends, so the germline J gene completes it. This rearrangement joins TRBV2 to TRBJ2-2, with TRBD1 matching over 9 bases. Germline CDR1 reads SNHLY; CDR2 reads FYNNEI. The CDR3 consists of 14 residues. The CDR3 bases that were read are TGTGCCACTAAACAGGGGGCGAATAATTCACCG. Amino acid sequence: CATKQGANNSP. The whole CDR3 reads CATKQGANNSPLFF.

A remark on this clone: The read falls 3 residues short of the CDR3 end, and the missing part is taken from the germline J gene. The chain combines TRBV19 with TRBJ2-3; D not certain. Per germline, CDR1 LNHDA and CDR2 SQIVND (reference sequence). CDR3 size: 15 residues. CDR3 residues: CASSFTVHSNQPQYF. Partial CDR3 DNA: TGTGCCAGTAGTTTCACGGTACATAGCAATCAGCCG.

For this clone: The DNA ends 3 residues before the CDR3 does, and the rest of the CDR3 is filled in from the germline J gene. The rearrangement uses TRBV2 and TRBJ1-1; 7 nucleotides agree with TRBD1. The CDR3 sequence is 13 residues long. Losses at the gene ends were 5 bases for V and 5 bases for J; bases not matched to a gene: 5. CDR1 and CDR2 from the germline V gene are SNHLY and FYNNEI. CDR3: CASSRIQGTEAFF. The sequenced CDR3 bases are TGTGCCAGCAGTCGGATACAGGGGACTGAA.